A single sample gave rise to the 24 T cell receptor beta chains below, sequenced in a study of T cells in Graves' hyperthyroidism and ophthalmopathy. TCR beta CDR3 sequences were amplified from RNA transcripts. During a first-round RT-PCR of the TCR CDR3, the HTBI primer set was used. One entry per CDR3 protein results from TCRdb running MiXCR on the multiplex PCR reads. The sample records 50,000 to 60,000 distinct CDR3 sequences, over 40% being singletons. What was sequenced was blood. These TCRs come from a woman aged 50 to 60 with Graves' ophthalmopathy.

This clonotype turned up a few times. V is TRBV18 and J is TRBJ1-4; D remains unclear. The CDR3 spans 12 residues. The germline V gene encodes CDR1 KGHSH and CDR2 LQKENI. V lost 4 bases and J lost 8, with 8 bases in between. This CDR3 is CASSHQVEKLFF. CDR3 bases: TGTGCCAGCTCACACCAAGTCGAAAAACTGTTTTTT.

The sample holds many counts of this clonotype. The V call is TRBV11-2, the J call TRBJ2-4, with D tentatively TRBD1 (8 bases). The CDR3 length is 15 residues. From germline, CDR1 is SGHAT and CDR2 FQNNGV. The V and J ends lost 5 bases and 6 bases respectively, with 17 bases between them. CDR3 region: CASSQKQGGRNIQYF. The CDR3 coding sequence is TGTGCCAGCAGCCAGAAACAGGGGGGGAGAAACATTCAGTACTTC.

The chain employs TRBV5-1 and TRBJ2-2; 7 bases agree with TRBD1. The CDR3 spans 13 residues. V dropped 0 bases and J dropped 8; count of bases not matched to a gene: 1. Germline CDR1 and CDR2: SGHRS and YFSETQ. The CDR3, as DNA: TGCGCCAGCAGCTTGGAGGACAGGGGGGAGCTGTTTTTT. This encodes CASSLEDRGELFF.

Many counts were recorded for this clonotype. A much larger clone differs from this one at a single base, so this may be a read error. This chain connects TRBV24-1 to TRBJ2-2; D is unresolved. This CDR3 spans 17 amino acids. The germline gives CDR1 KGHDR, CDR2 SFDVKD. V lost 0 bases, J lost 1 base, and 11 bases lay in between. As DNA, the CDR3 is TGTGCCACCAGTGATTTGCGGATGTCGGGGAACACCGGGGAGCTGTTTTTT. Translating it yields CATSDLRMSGNTGELFF.

The chain couples TRBV6-5 to TRBJ2-6; 7 nucleotides line up with TRBD2. The CDR3 is 16 residues long. The V gene end was trimmed by 2 bases and the J gene end by 0 bases; junction bases not matched to a gene: 1. Per germline, CDR1 MNHEY and CDR2 SVGAGI. The CDR3 region has the DNA TGTGCCAGCAGTTACGGGGGGGGCTCTGGGGCCAACGTCCTGACTTTC. It is translated as CASSYGGGSGANVLTF.

At least ten counts were recorded for this clonotype. The V and J genes are TRBV7-9 and TRBJ2-3; TRBD2 aligns across 16 bases. Unmatched junction bases numbered 3, after V lost 0 bases and J lost 6 bases. Germline-derived CDR1 and CDR2 are SEHNR and FQNEAQ (reference sequence). The CDR3 totals 17 residues. CDR3 bases: TGTGCCAGCAGCTTAGCATTGGGACTAGCGGGAGGGGATACGCAGTATTTT. Amino acid sequence: CASSLALGLAGGDTQYF.

The chain couples TRBV9 to TRBJ2-7, with D unclear. The CDR3 length is 14 residues. Germline CDR1 is SGDLS and CDR2 is YYNGEE. The CDR3 region has the DNA TGTGCTAGAGACCCCGACCTGGGCGTGTACGAGCAGTACTTC. Protein sequence: CARDPDLGVYEQYF.

This clonotype was counted many times. The rearrangement uses TRBV19 and TRBJ1-5, with 8 bases aligning to TRBD1. CDR1 is LNHDA, CDR2 SQIVND, per germline (reference sequence). The ends lost 8 bases at V and 0 bases at J; junction bases unmatched: 6. The CDR3 length is 15 residues. Written as DNA, the CDR3 is TGTGCCAGTGCCAGGACAGGGAGTAGCAATCAGCCCCAGCATTTT. It yields the protein CASARTGSSNQPQHF.

The CDR3 bases are TGTGCCAGCAGCTTAGAGGGGGTGAGGAGGGGAGAGACCCAGTACTTC. It codes for CASSLEGVRRGETQYF. The J gene is TRBJ2-5, the V gene TRBV11-2, with D possibly being TRBD2 (6 bases). CDR1 and CDR2 (germline): SGHAT, FQNNGV. The CDR3 spans 16 residues. Trimming took 0 bases from V and 4 from J, leaving 15 bases between them.

This clonotype was seen once. At one of its ends the junction is not consistent with the germline gene, which may arise from a read error. The chain carries TRBV5-1 and TRBJ1-2, with 8 bases that match TRBD1. CDR1 and CDR2 (germline): SGHRS, YFSETQ. This CDR3 is 14 amino acids long. CDR3 protein: CASSSDRGYYGDTF. CDR3 coding DNA: TGTGCCAGCAGCTCAGACAGGGGTTACTATGGCGACACCTTC.

Ten or more counts support this clonotype. J is TRBJ2-1 and V is TRBV24-1; 10 bases agree with TRBD2. Germline lookup yields CDR1 KGHDR and CDR2 SFDVKD. Trimming at V came to 6 bases and at J to 1 base, leaving 8 bases not matched to a gene. CDR3 size: 17 residues. CDR3 DNA sequence: TGTGCCACCAGTCCAGCGGGAGGGGTTGAGTCCTACAATGAGCAGTTCTTC. This encodes CATSPAGGVESYNEQFF.

On this clonotype itself: The CDR3 ends on some other residue instead of the conserved phenylalanine or tryptophan, so this is likely a read error. The V and J genes are TRBV19 and TRBJ1-2, with D hard to call. CDR1 and CDR2 (germline): LNHDA, SQIVND (reference sequence). V was shortened by 4 bases and J by 7 bases, with 1 base between the two germline ends. There are 9 residues in the CDR3. CDR3 loop: CASSSGYTY. The CDR3 DNA follows: TGTGCCAGTAGTAGTGGCTACACCTAC.

This clonotype is judged medium-sized. The chain is built from TRBV7-2 and TRBJ2-7; TRBD2 matches at 7 bases. With 4 bases clipped from V and 4 bases from J, the junction kept 4 bases outside the gene matches. The CDR3 is 13 residues long. Germline CDR1 SGHTA, CDR2 FQGNSA. CDR3 DNA sequence: TGTGCCAGCAGCTGGCGGGAGTCGTACGAGCAGTACTTC. This encodes CASSWRESYEQYF.

This chain connects TRBV7-2 to TRBJ2-7; unclear D gene. Germline lookup yields CDR1 SGHTA and CDR2 FQGNSA. The CDR3 is made up of 13 amino acids. The V and J ends lost 1 base and 3 bases respectively, with 7 bases between them. The DNA for the CDR3 is TGTGCCAGCAGCTTAGTCAGCCTCTACGAGCAGTACTTC. Protein: CASSLVSLYEQYF.

This chain uses TRBV24-1 with TRBJ2-2; a possible D gene is TRBD2 (6 bases). The germline V gene has CDR1 KGHDR and CDR2 SFDVKD. The CDR3 is 14 residues long. V was pared by 8 bases and J by 0 bases, with 9 bases between. The CDR3 here is CATTGTANTGELFF. The CDR3 nucleotides read TGTGCCACCACCGGGACTGCGAACACCGGGGAGCTGTTTTTT.

By share, this clonotype ranks as medium-sized. The rearrangement uses TRBV7-8 and TRBJ1-5, with 8 positions matching TRBD1. CDR3 length: 15 residues. CDR1 SGHVS and CDR2 FQNEAQ come from the germline V gene. After removal of 3 bases from V and 4 bases from J, the junction contained 5 bases not matched to a gene. The CDR3 loop is CASSFWTGFNQPQHF. In DNA, the CDR3 is TGTGCCAGCAGCTTCTGGACAGGGTTTAATCAGCCCCAGCATTTT.

This chain uses TRBV5-4 with TRBJ2-1; no reliable D call. Looked up from germline, CDR1 is SGHNT and CDR2 is YYREEE (reference sequence). The CDR3 totals 14 residues. With 4 bases removed from V and 12 bases from J, the gap between germline ends came to 20 bases. CDR3 in amino acids: CASSGGPAIYGQFF. The CDR3 nucleotides read TGTGCCAGCAGCGGTGGACCGGCAATATATGGGCAGTTCTTC.

The V and J genes are TRBV19 and TRBJ1-6, with D unresolved. V was trimmed by 5 bases and J by 6 bases, leaving 14 bases between them. CDR1 and CDR2 (germline): LNHDA, SQIVND (reference sequence). The CDR3 sequence is 15 residues long. The CDR3 DNA reads as TGTGCCAGTAGTTTGAACAGCCAGCCTAATTCACCCCTCCACTTT. Translation: CASSLNSQPNSPLHF.

The V gene is TRBV7-3, the J gene TRBJ1-1; 7 bases are a match to TRBD1. This CDR3 is 15 amino acids long. The V gene end was trimmed by 5 bases and the J gene end by 9 bases; junction bases not matched to a gene: 15. The germline V gene encodes CDR1 SGHTA and CDR2 FQGTGA. Here the CDR3 DNA reads TGTGCCAGCAGCACCTTTCGGATAGCGGGACAGCAAGCTTTCTTT. Protein sequence: CASSTFRIAGQQAFF.

V usage is TRBV20-1 and J usage is TRBJ1-1, with TRBD1 matching 7 bases. From germline, CDR1 is DFQATT and CDR2 SNEGSKA (reference sequence). The CDR3 has 11 amino acids. This CDR3 is CSADRETEAFF. The CDR3 DNA is TGCAGCGCCGACAGGGAGACTGAAGCTTTCTTT.

At least ten counts were recorded for this clonotype. The chain has TRBV4-1 and TRBJ1-1; no clear D gene. Trimming pared 0 bases from V and 1 base from J, leaving 12 bases between. CDR1 and CDR2 from the germline V gene are MGHRA and YSYEKL. The CDR3 sequence is 16 residues long. For the CDR3, the DNA is TGCGCCAGCAGCCAAGATAACTACTTTACGAACACTGAAGCTTTCTTT. This gives the protein CASSQDNYFTNTEAFF.

This clonotype came up a few times. V is TRBV4-1 and J is TRBJ1-5; the D is unclear. This CDR3 spans 18 amino acids. V was clipped by 0 bases and J by 1 base, with 16 bases between them. CDR1 and CDR2 from the germline V gene are MGHRA and YSYEKL. The CDR3 region has the DNA TGCGCCAGCAGCCAAGAAGGCCCGGGCCAGGACAGCAATCAGCCCCAGCATTTT. This sequence encodes CASSQEGPGQDSNQPQHF.

The table lists this clonotype with many counts. The rearrangement uses TRBV20-1 and TRBJ2-3; 9 nucleotides agree with TRBD1. The CDR3 has 15 residues. The junction had 13 bases not matched to a gene; V was cut back by 6 bases and J by 6 bases. CDR1 and CDR2 from the germline V gene are DFQATT and SNEGSKA (reference sequence). CDR3: CSAIKGQGGKDTQYF. The CDR3 region has the DNA TGCAGTGCGATTAAGGGACAGGGAGGGAAGGATACGCAGTATTTT.

This sequence joins TRBV24-1 and TRBJ2-3; D might be TRBD2 (6 bases). Germline V lookup: CDR1 KGHDR, CDR2 SFDVKD. There are 15 residues in the CDR3. The ends were cut back, 3 bases at V and 3 bases at J, with 12 bases in the middle. The CDR3 DNA reads as TGTGCCACCAGTGATCAACTGAGCGGGACAGATACGCAGTATTTT. Its protein product is CATSDQLSGTDTQYF.